The present entry profiles one TCR beta chain with its context. What it binds is not known. Germline-derived CDR1 and CDR2 are SEHNR and FQNEAQ (reference sequence). This CDR3 has 11 amino acids. Between the trimmed V and J ends, which lost 6 bases and 7 bases, there was a span of 10 bases. The data were taken from a study of cytomegalovirus exposure and HLA in healthy donors. Using immunoSEQ multiplex PCR, the repertoire was profiled, and TCRdb retains in-frame clones only, with some absent. Altogether around 65,000 clones are present, more than 85% being singletons, with the ten largest covering roughly 5%. Study outcomes and limitations: Cytomegalovirus-associated status was assigned to about 150 TCR beta chains.

The material sequenced was PBMCs. This clonotype was sampled from a man aged 18 to 29 in good health and CMV-seropositive. The V gene is TRBV7-9, the J gene TRBJ2-7, with D unresolved. The CDR3 nucleotides are TGTGCCAGCAGATTTACAGCAGAGCAGTACTTC. This codes for CASRFTAEQYF. The whole variable domain, remainder taken from reference TRBV7-9 and TRBJ2-7, is DTGVSQNPRHKITKRGQNVTFRCDPISEHNRLYWYRQTLGQGPEFLTYFQNEAQLEKSRLLSDRFSAERPKGSFSTLEIQRTEQGDSAMYLCASRFTAEQYFGPGTRLTVT.